The source of this T cell receptor beta chain is a study of monozygotic twins with cystic fibrosis. The V and J ends lost 3 bases and 5 bases respectively, with 9 bases between them. Per the germline V gene, CDR1 is WNHNN and CDR2 is SYGVQD (reference sequence). The length of the CDR3 is 13 residues. Sequenced by immunoSEQ multiplex PCR; TCRdb stores in-frame clones only, minus some. The data show 30,000 or so clones, roughly 97% seen once. On this clone: The antigen remains unidentified.

Study-wide points: Low clonality (median around 0.0095) suggested a mostly naive repertoire. In 13 of 16 pairs, V gene usage was closest to the co-twin's. Unrelated CF individuals shared fewer identical clonotypes than monozygotic CF twins. Age, concordance and disease severity did not associate with shared CDR3 numbers.

V usage is TRBV10-1 and J usage is TRBJ2-3; D perhaps matches TRBD1 (5 bases). Sequenced material: blood. The TCR was taken from a girl aged 2 to 10 with cystic fibrosis. The CDR3 DNA sequence: TGCGCCAGCAGTGACAGGGTTGAAGATACGCAGTATTTT. It is translated as CASSDRVEDTQYF.